Sequencing of this T cell receptor (beta chain) was carried out in a study of shared clonotypes between healthy human individuals (dated by TCRdb to between 2020 and 2021). General notes on the study: A couple of women and a few men aged 18 to 49 years were included in the cohort. Leukapheresis yielded between about 0.9 and 9 billion PBMCs per donor. To estimate repertoire size and how much clonotype sharing occurs between individuals, the study deeply sequenced the blood TCR repertoires of 5 or 6 healthy adults. For each donor, three plates each were used for CD4 naive and CD4 memory, two plates were used for CD8 naive, and one plate was used for CD8 memory. To increase sequencing depth and limit assay-specific biases, different laboratories used diverse techniques to prepare libraries and sequence TCR repertoires.

The junction shows trimming of 10 bases on V and 1 base on J, plus 13 bases between the germline ends. From a lookup of the germline V gene (reference sequence), CDR1 and CDR2 are SEHNR and FQNEAQ. The CDR3 holds 13 amino acids from the cysteine to the phenylalanine. Of all the DNA, just the CDR3 is kept, 39 bases in frame from base 1. Using the deep immunoSEQ assay, multiplex PCR amplified TCR CDR3 regions from genomic DNA. Extracted genomic DNA from each cell subset was distributed evenly across all wells of several immunoSEQ 96-well plates, and each plate was treated as a replicate. For sorted subsets, roughly 200 ng genomic DNA, equal to tens of thousands of T cell genomes, was loaded into each replicate PCR. Purified libraries were quantified with a Qubit 3.0 fluorometer, sized on a Bioanalyzer 2100, and re-quantified with the KAPA Library Quantification kit. Each immunoSEQ 96-well plate was sequenced on its own single-read 150-cycle Illumina NextSeq 550 flow cell. From the authors' description of their analysis: Because only junctional sequences without quality scores were contained in the immunoSEQ output, filtering matching that applied to full-length reads could not be performed. Sequences were annotated with PyIR, a Python wrapper for IgBLAST v1.9, using IMGT germline references to assign V/J genes and CDR3. Reads were removed for weak V/J assignments (E-value above 1e-6), missing CDR3, stop codons, out-of-frame junctions, or ambiguous translated residues. V3J clonotypes were defined as sequences sharing the same inferred V gene, J gene, and CDR3 amino acid sequence. Percentage overlap between repertoires was computed as shared unique clonotypes divided by the size of the smaller repertoire. RTK rarefaction, the Chao1 estimator, and Recon v2.1 estimates of unobserved clonotypes were used to assess repertoire richness. Generation probabilities were computed with OLGA for all TCRbeta clonotypes obtained by the gDNA method from a handful of donors. TCRdb holds this immuneACCESS table with in-frame rearrangements only. Some clones are missing; in checked studies, unresolved V genes explain under half, and the rest has no known cause. V, J and clone size were drawn from that table, and D and trimming were deduced from the DNA. The sample contains under 2.5 million clones, 85% to 95% of them found a single time. Approximately 0.41% of the sample is held by the ten biggest clonotypes.

Turning to this clone: The target of this receptor is not known. Base qualities are missing; no much larger clone stands one base away.

Summary of the overall study and its limitations: The small number of donors limited the genetic and exposure-history diversity represented. Across a few donors, roughly 5.1% of naive CD4, roughly 3.5% of naive CD8, around 2.1% of memory CD4, and approximately 0.4% of memory CD8 clonotypes were shared. Rarefaction of sorted-subset datasets indicated incomplete sequencing despite the large sequencing depth. Clonotypes shared by all four sorted-subset donors showed higher generation probabilities than non-shared clonotypes. Pairwise subsampling indicated that sequencing depth was expected to affect the degree of clonotype sharing among donors. Naive subsets generally had larger estimated clonotype richness than memory subsets did. Sampling was limited to blood, and TCR repertoires in tissue likely differ from TCR repertoires in blood.

Donors were healthy HIV-negative adults with no recently reported acute infections or vaccinations. Every donor was a Caucasian adult living in Nashville, Tennessee, USA. Magnetic negative selection was used to enrich CD4+ T cells, after which naive cells were positively selected on CD45RA and the negative fraction became the memory subset. After blood collection by leukapheresis, PBMCs were isolated using Ficoll-Histopaque density gradient centrifugation and then cryopreserved in the vapor phase of liquid nitrogen. Purity and quantity of every magnetically sorted T cell population were checked by analytical flow cytometry. From each sorted fraction, genomic DNA was isolated and quantified by UV absorbance on a Nanodrop 2000c.

The chain links TRBV7-9 with TRBJ1-1, with no D gene named confidently. Material: naive CD4+ T cells from PBMCs. What this sample's cell subset or site label stands for: CD45RA+ positively selected. The receptor's source is a man between 18 and 29 years old in good health. Some clones in this sample may be carry-over from other donors' samples. The CDR3 protein: CANLTKTNTEAFF. In nucleotides, the sequence is TGTGCCAATCTGACAAAGACGAACACTGAAGCTTTCTTT.